The 8 T cell receptor beta chains presented below share a single source sample, sequenced in a study of T cells after yellow fever vaccination. One entry per CDR3 protein results from TCRdb running MiXCR on the 5' RACE reads. The sample records over 300,000 distinct CDR3 sequences, roughly 4% being singletons. The sample consisted of PBMCs, taken on the day of the yellow fever booster vaccination. These receptors all stem from a man in his late teens or twenties who received the YFV17D yellow fever vaccine.

The J gene is TRBJ1-2, the V gene TRBV6-2 or TRBV6-3, with 10 bases identical to TRBD1. The CDR3 loop spans 16 amino acids. Germline CDR1 is MNHEY and CDR2 is SVGEGT. The ends lost 3 bases at V and 6 bases at J; junction bases unmatched: 10. The CDR3 DNA reads TGTGCCAGCAGTTATCTTCGTGGGACAGGGGCCAATGGCTACACCTTC. It translates to CASSYLRGTGANGYTF.

This clonotype was seen repeatedly, ten times or more. The V gene is TRBV7-2, the J gene TRBJ2-5; D is unresolved. The CDR3 sequence is 14 residues long. Germline V gene lookup returns CDR1 SGHTA and CDR2 FQGNSA. V was clipped by 5 bases and J by 0 bases, with 10 bases between them. This CDR3 reads CASSPHQYQETQYF. Here the CDR3 DNA reads TGTGCCAGCAGCCCACACCAGTACCAAGAGACCCAGTACTTC.

The J gene is TRBJ1-2, the V gene TRBV7-2, with 10 positions matching TRBD1. Germline trimming cut 5 bases from V and 7 bases from J; bases unmatched to any gene: 10. Germline CDR1 is SGHTA and CDR2 is FQGNSA. The CDR3 length is 15 residues. This CDR3 is CASSPRDRGIVGYTF. In DNA, the CDR3 is TGTGCCAGCAGCCCCCGGGACAGGGGCATCGTTGGCTACACCTTC.

The chain carries TRBV6-2 or TRBV6-3 and TRBJ1-2, with D hard to call. The CDR3 is 15 residues long. The germline V gene encodes CDR1 MNHEY and CDR2 SVGEGT. V lost 0 bases to trimming and J lost 4 bases, with 12 bases between them. The CDR3, as DNA: TGTGCCAGCAGTTACTCCGGCTCTTCAGCCTATGGCTACACCTTC. Its translation: CASSYSGSSAYGYTF.

This clonotype was observed a handful of times. The CDR3 here is CASSLTGLSEQYF. The CDR3 nucleotides are TGTGCCAGCAGTTTAACAGGGTTGTCCGAGCAGTACTTC. This rearrangement joins TRBV6-5 to TRBJ2-7, with D perhaps TRBD1 (6 bases). Trimming left V 4 bases short and J 6 bases short, with 13 bases between. In germline, CDR1 is MNHEY, CDR2 SVGAGI. The CDR3 sequence is 13 residues long.

This clonotype was counted ten times or more. The CDR3 DNA is TGTGCCAGCAGCTTTAACAATCAGCCCCAGCATTTT. The encoded protein is CASSFNNQPQHF. The gene calls are TRBV7-2 and TRBJ1-5; no clear D gene. Germline CDR1 SGHTA, CDR2 FQGNSA. The CDR3 loop spans 12 amino acids. Trimming took off 3 bases at V and 3 bases at J, with 3 bases between the two ends.

The table lists this clonotype with many counts. This rearrangement joins TRBV7-2 to TRBJ1-5; the match to TRBD1 covers 10 bases. The V gene end was trimmed by 5 bases and the J gene end by 4 bases; junction bases not matched to a gene: 5. The CDR3 spans 15 residues. Germline V gene lookup returns CDR1 SGHTA and CDR2 FQGNSA. The CDR3 DNA is TGTGCCAGCAGCCGGGGACAGGGGATGAATCAGCCCCAGCATTTT. Protein sequence: CASSRGQGMNQPQHF.

This clonotype was seen more than once but under ten times. The chain is built from TRBV24-1 and TRBJ2-5; D not resolved. The CDR3 is made up of 15 amino acids. Germline V gene lookup returns CDR1 KGHDR and CDR2 SFDVKD. V was cut by 4 bases and J by 5 bases, with 16 bases left in between. In DNA, the CDR3 is TGTGCCACCAGTGACTCCGGCCCCTTCGGGGAGACCCAGTACTTC. It is translated as CATSDSGPFGETQYF.